This record covers a single T cell receptor (beta chain). As yet, its antigen is unknown. The data are from a study of T cells after posttransplantation cyclophosphamide. General study findings and limits: Later post-transplant blood repertoires were often dominated by donor CD8+ memory clones. After PTCy, TRB diversity resembled that of CNI/methotrexate controls.

The naive gate required viable CD3+CD4+ or CD3+CD8+ cells with CCR7+CD45RA+CD45RO-CD95-CD27+CD28+ phenotype. Peripheral blood was collected from the related graft donor on the marrow donation day. Profiled with immunoSEQ multiplex PCR; TCRdb holds only in-frame clones, not every one. Of under 35,000 clones in the sample, 75% to 95% were seen once. The receptor comes from a woman aged 55-75 years in good health, CMV-negative, and a related stem cell transplant donor. The source material was naive CD4+ T cells sorted from PBMCs.

The CDR3 spells CASSFLLNTGELFF. CDR3 bases: TGTGCCAGCAGCTTCTTACTGAACACCGGGGAGCTGTTTTTT. The rearrangement joins TRBV7-2 to TRBJ2-2, with D unresolved. V was clipped by 3 bases and J by 1 base, with 6 bases between them. This CDR3 has 14 residues. Germline loops: CDR1 SGHTA, CDR2 FQGNSA.